The clone carrying this T cell receptor beta chain came up a few times. No antigen is known for it. This sample was included in a study of T cell responses to AZD1222 COVID-19 vaccine. Whole-study results and caveats: The CD4 TCRs associated with vaccination extended across spike and predominated at 160-218 and 743-854. Unmutated variant regions reportedly attract nearly half of all spike-specific TCRs. Recipients of AZD1222 seropositive at baseline numbered only six or seven.

V lost 3 bases to trimming and J lost 8 bases, with 19 bases between them. The CDR3 runs to 15 residues. Germline V gene lookup returns CDR1 LNHDA and CDR2 SQIVND (reference sequence). Sequencing was performed with immunoSEQ multiplex PCR; in TCRdb, only in-frame clones are kept and a portion is missing. The data contain about 84,000 clones, 80% to 90% of them singletons. Combined were second doses at about 4 or about 12 weeks. Sequenced material: peripheral blood, taken 28 days after the second AZD1222 dose. V is TRBV19 and J is TRBJ1-2; D unclear. This TCR came from an adult who received the AZD1222 COVID-19 vaccine. The chain's CDR3 is CASSMIGPVGLGYTF. CDR3 in DNA: TGTGCCAGTAGTATGATCGGGCCGGTCGGGTTAGGCTACACCTTC.